These 20 T cell receptor beta chains were all obtained from the same sample, sequenced in a study of early T cells in non-severe SARS-CoV-2 infection. TCRdb reprocessed the 5' RACE reads with MiXCR, giving one entry per CDR3 protein. The sample yields under 50,000 distinct CDR3 sequences, about 4% seen once. The sample consisted of whole blood. These receptors originate from an adult who was a healthcare worker with PCR-confirmed SARS-CoV-2 infection or an uninfected control (not recorded which).

This clonotype has ten or more counts. This chain joins TRBV6-2 or TRBV6-3 and TRBJ2-5; D gene uncertain. The CDR3 is made up of 13 amino acids. The germline V and J ends were trimmed by 2 bases and 0 bases, with 4 bases remaining between them. Germline V CDR1 and CDR2: MNHEY, SVGEGT. This chain's CDR3 is CASSYADQETQYF. CDR3 nucleotide sequence: TGTGCCAGCAGTTACGCCGACCAAGAGACCCAGTACTTC.

This clonotype appeared many times. This sequence joins TRBV6-2 or TRBV6-3 and TRBJ1-1; D is perhaps TRBD1 (6 bases). Trimming left V 5 bases short and J 5 bases short, with 15 bases between. The germline V gene has CDR1 MNHEY and CDR2 SVGEGT. The CDR3 totals 14 residues. The CDR3 is CASSGGRWGTEAFF. The CDR3 bases are TGTGCCAGCAGTGGGGGCCGATGGGGGACTGAAGCTTTCTTT.

This clonotype was seen repeatedly, ten times or more. The chain employs TRBV20-1 and TRBJ1-1; D uncertain. Trimming left V 0 bases short and J 4 bases short, with 21 bases between. Germline CDR1 and CDR2: DFQATT and SNEGSKA (reference sequence). This CDR3 is built from 17 residues. CDR3 nucleotide sequence: TGCAGTGCTAGAGACAAACGGGGAGCTAACCGGTTCACTGAAGCTTTCTTT. This gives the protein CSARDKRGANRFTEAFF.

This clonotype was detected many times. CDR3 sequence reads: CASRPGQTYGYTF. The CDR3 region has the DNA TGTGCCAGCAGACCGGGACAGACCTATGGCTACACCTTC. The V and J genes are TRBV3-1 and TRBJ1-2, with 7 bases identical to TRBD1. V dropped 6 bases and J dropped 4; count of bases not matched to a gene: 5. Germline assignment: CDR1 LGHDT and CDR2 YNNKEL (reference sequence). This CDR3 spans 13 amino acids. The whole variable domain, filled in from reference TRBV3-1 and TRBJ1-2, reads DTAVSQTPKYLVTQMGNDKSIKCEQNLGHDTMYWYKQDSKKFLKIMFSYNNKELIINETVPNRFSPKSPDKAHLNLHINSLELGDSAVYFCASRPGQTYGYTFGSGTRLTVV.

There are many counts of this clonotype. The chain uses TRBV2 and TRBJ2-7; D is possibly TRBD1 or TRBD2 (5 bases each). V was cut by 8 bases and J by 0 bases, with 14 bases left in between. This CDR3 region has 14 residues. Germline CDR1 and CDR2: SNHLY and FYNNEI. For the CDR3, the DNA is TGTGCCAGCCGTGGGGGTGCCCGCTCCTACGAGCAGTACTTC. Its translation is CASRGGARSYEQYF.

This clonotype was counted ten times or more. J is TRBJ2-2 and V is TRBV10-3; 10 bases fit TRBD2. Germline trimming cut 10 bases from V and 6 bases from J; bases unmatched to any gene: 8. This CDR3 is built from 14 residues. Germline V gene data show CDR1 as ENHRY and CDR2 as SYGVKD. In DNA, the CDR3 is TGTGCCACCTCAGAAGCGGGAGGGCCCGGGGAGCTGTTTTTT. It translates to CATSEAGGPGELFF.

There are many counts of this clonotype. J is TRBJ2-7 and V is TRBV18, with 7 nucleotides matching TRBD1. CDR3 length: 13 amino acids. V shed 5 bases, J shed 3 bases, and the junction held 4 bases outside the gene matches. Germline V lookup: CDR1 KGHSH, CDR2 LQKENI. The CDR3: CASSRDRVYEQYF. The CDR3 nucleotides read TGTGCCAGCTCAAGAGACAGGGTCTACGAGCAGTACTTC.

This clonotype was counted many times. The J gene is TRBJ2-7, the V gene TRBV3-1; 7 bases agree with TRBD1. This CDR3 is 12 amino acids long. V lost 3 bases to trimming and J lost 6 bases; unmatched junction nucleotides: 2. Germline V gene data show CDR1 as LGHDT and CDR2 as YNNKEL (reference sequence). This CDR3 reads CASSQNRGEQYF. The CDR3 coding sequence is TGTGCCAGCAGCCAGAACAGGGGCGAGCAGTACTTC.

This clonotype occurred many times. The rearrangement joins TRBV29-1 to TRBJ1-1; D is ambiguous. Germline V gives CDR1 SQVTM, CDR2 ANQGSEA. The CDR3 contains 11 residues. Trimming took 2 bases from V and 4 from J, leaving 5 bases between them. The CDR3 region has the DNA TGCAGCGTTGAACACGGCACTGAAGCTTTCTTT. This encodes CSVEHGTEAFF.

The sample holds many counts of this clonotype. J is TRBJ2-1 and V is TRBV7-9; tentatively, D is TRBD1 (5 bases). The germline CDR1 and CDR2 sequences are SEHNR and FQNEAQ (reference sequence). Between the trimmed V and J ends, which lost 3 bases and 5 bases, there was a span of 8 bases. This CDR3 spans 13 amino acids. The CDR3 bases are TGTGCCAGCAGCTTGTGGGGCAACAATGAGCAGTTCTTC. Its translation is CASSLWGNNEQFF.

In its sample, this clonotype was seen many times. The gene calls are TRBV20-1 and TRBJ2-7, with 7 bases identical to TRBD1. V was pared by 6 bases and J by 6 bases, with 11 bases of the junction left unmatched. The CDR3 consists of 13 residues. The germline CDR1 and CDR2 sequences are DFQATT and SNEGSKA (reference sequence). The CDR3 region has the DNA TGCAGTGCCAATCGGGACAGCATCAGCGAGCAGTACTTC. Translated: CSANRDSISEQYF.

This clonotype has at least ten counts. The chain couples TRBV11-2 to TRBJ2-1; the match to TRBD2 covers 8 bases. The ends lost 6 bases at V and 9 bases at J; junction bases unmatched: 7. Per germline, CDR1 SGHAT and CDR2 FQNNGV. CDR3 length: 13 residues. The CDR3 loop is CASRRLARFEQFF. The CDR3 DNA sequence: TGTGCCAGCAGGAGACTAGCGCGCTTTGAGCAGTTCTTC.

This clonotype was seen repeatedly, ten times or more. This chain uses TRBV5-1 with TRBJ2-1; the match to TRBD1 covers 7 bases. V gave up 4 bases and J gave up 6 bases; unmatched junction bases: 7. Germline-derived CDR1 and CDR2 are SGHRS and YFSETQ. There are 14 residues in the CDR3. The CDR3 here is CASSTGQPSNEQFF. CDR3 in DNA: TGCGCCAGCAGCACGGGACAGCCTAGCAATGAGCAGTTCTTC.

There are many counts of this clonotype. This chain links TRBV20-1 with TRBJ2-1; the D gene could be TRBD1 or TRBD2 (5 bases each). CDR1 and CDR2 from the germline V gene are DFQATT and SNEGSKA (reference sequence). V was cut by 0 bases and J by 2 bases, with 14 bases left in between. CDR3 size: 16 residues. DNA for the CDR3: TGCAGTGCTAGAGATGGGCGGCAGGGAGCCTACAATGAGCAGTTCTTC. It encodes CSARDGRQGAYNEQFF.

Many counts were recorded for this clonotype. The chain recombines TRBV29-1 with TRBJ2-3; perhaps D is TRBD1 or TRBD2 (5 bases each). The germline gives CDR1 SQVTM, CDR2 ANQGSEA. Trimming took off 4 bases at V and 3 bases at J, with 14 bases between the two ends. The CDR3 covers 14 residues. The CDR3 is CSVAGGEGTDTQYF. The CDR3 DNA is TGCAGCGTTGCTGGGGGTGAGGGGACAGATACGCAGTATTTT.

At least ten counts were recorded for this clonotype. V and J are TRBV7-2 and TRBJ2-7; possibly TRBD2 for D (6 bases). Germline V gene data show CDR1 as SGHTA and CDR2 as FQGNSA. V was cut by 1 base and J by 1 base, with 11 bases left in between. The CDR3 spans 15 residues. The CDR3 here is CASSLEGGVSYEQYF. The CDR3 DNA sequence: TGTGCCAGCAGCTTAGAAGGCGGGGTTTCCTACGAGCAGTACTTC.

This clonotype was seen repeatedly, ten times or more. The rearrangement links TRBV29-1 to TRBJ1-5, with 7 bases matching TRBD1. Germline-derived CDR1 and CDR2 are SQVTM and ANQGSEA. The CDR3 runs to 12 residues. Trimming removed 6 bases from V and 5 bases from J; junction bases left unmatched: 4. CDR3 nucleotide sequence: TGCAGCGTCGGACAGGCAGATCAGCCCCAGCATTTT. It codes for CSVGQADQPQHF.

The sample holds many counts of this clonotype. This rearrangement joins TRBV15 to TRBJ2-2, with D perhaps TRBD1 (5 bases). Trimming took 0 bases from V and 1 from J, leaving 9 bases between them. The germline V gene encodes CDR1 LNHNV and CDR2 YYDKDF (reference sequence). The CDR3 has 16 residues. The CDR3 here is CATSRDPGQNTGELFF. CDR3 sequence (DNA): TGTGCCACCAGCAGAGATCCTGGACAGAACACCGGGGAGCTGTTTTTT.

This clonotype was seen at least ten times. The rearrangement links TRBV10-2 to TRBJ2-3, with 12 bases that match TRBD2. Germline lookup yields CDR1 WSHSY and CDR2 SAAADI. Trimming removed 7 bases from V and 6 bases from J; junction bases left unmatched: 8. The CDR3 runs to 15 residues. The CDR3 DNA sequence: TGCGCCAGCACCCTAGCGGGAGGGCCTATGGATACGCAGTATTTT. Protein product: CASTLAGGPMDTQYF.

This clonotype appeared many times. The rearrangement joins TRBV12-3 or TRBV12-4 to TRBJ1-4; D ambiguous. There are 11 residues in the CDR3. Between the trimmed V and J ends, which lost 6 bases and 7 bases, there was a span of 6 bases. For the CDR3, the DNA is TGTGCCAGCAGCCCAGGTGAAAAACTGTTTTTT. Its protein is CASSPGEKLFF.